This record looks at one T cell receptor (beta chain) sequence and its context. This specimen comes from a study of cytomegalovirus exposure and HLA in healthy donors. Researchers ran the PCR with 60 Vbeta and 13 Jbeta primers. Some clones are missing from TCRdb's copy, which holds only in-frame ones; the method was immunoSEQ multiplex PCR. The sample records about 130,000 clones, over 70% being singletons. CDR1 and CDR2 (germline): MNHNS, SASEGT. After removal of 2 bases from V and 9 bases from J, the junction contained 7 bases not matched to a gene. This CDR3 has 13 amino acids. Sequencing input: PBMCs. V and J are TRBV6-1 and TRBJ2-7; TRBD1 matches 7 bases. The sequence derives from a woman aged 40-49 years in good health and CMV-seronegative. CDR3 protein: CASSEQDRVGQYF. The CDR3, as DNA: TGTGCCAGCAGTGAACAAGACAGGGTCGGGCAGTACTTC.